The source of this T cell receptor beta chain is a study of cytomegalovirus exposure and HLA in healthy donors. About the study: Prior work identified around 100 million unique TCR beta sequences in about 179 million T cells. Overall study findings and caveats: Serostatus for CMV was the only available immune exposure information. Highly shared variants forming one cluster were likely a sequencing artifact. Later analysis associated a missense DCLRE1C variant with TCR beta V- and J-gene trimming.

PCR involved 60 Vbeta and 13 Jbeta primers. This table comes from immunoSEQ multiplex PCR, and its TCRdb copy is limited to in-frame clones, with some not included. This specimen shows some 200,000 clones; the ten leading clones hold roughly 1.1%. Regarding this clone: As yet, its antigen is unknown.

From germline, CDR1 is LGHNA and CDR2 YNFKEQ. The CDR3 contains 16 residues. V lost 1 base to trimming and J lost 0 bases; unmatched junction nucleotides: 3. Material for sequencing was PBMCs. The V call is TRBV4-2, the J call TRBJ1-3; 7 bases are a match to TRBD1. The source is a girl under 10 years old in good health and CMV-seropositive. The CDR3 reads CASSQGQGISGNTIYF. CDR3 in DNA: TGTGCCAGCAGCCAAGGACAGGGCATCTCTGGAAACACCATATATTTT.